This TCR beta chain was found in a study of Graves' ophthalmopathy and Graves' hyperthyroidism. This clonotype was counted many times. Amplified TCR beta CDR3 regions were obtained using RNA transcripts as template. An opening RT-PCR round employed HTBI primers and preceded a second-round multiplex PCR. TCRdb used MiXCR to reprocess the multiplex PCR reads, holding one entry per CDR3 protein. This table has approximately 500,000 distinct CDR3 sequences, approximately 15% appearing once. Moderate-to-severe activity, CAS at least 3, NOSPECS at least 4 and duration under 3 months characterized donors with ophthalmopathy. Orbital computed tomography and thyroid ultrasound, along with TRAb, serum thyroxine and clinical symptoms, underpinned diagnosis. The source is a woman between 25 and 40 years old with Graves' ophthalmopathy. The sequencing sample was made of blood.

CDR3 loop: CASSIRVANSPLHF. CDR3 in DNA: TGTGCCAGCAGTATCAGGGTGGCTAATTCACCCCTCCACTTT. This chain connects TRBV6-2 or TRBV6-3 to TRBJ1-6; TRBD1 might be the D (5 bases). V was shortened by 5 bases and J by 6 bases, with 11 bases between the two germline ends. This CDR3 is 14 amino acids long. Germline CDR1 and CDR2: MNHEY and SVGEGT.